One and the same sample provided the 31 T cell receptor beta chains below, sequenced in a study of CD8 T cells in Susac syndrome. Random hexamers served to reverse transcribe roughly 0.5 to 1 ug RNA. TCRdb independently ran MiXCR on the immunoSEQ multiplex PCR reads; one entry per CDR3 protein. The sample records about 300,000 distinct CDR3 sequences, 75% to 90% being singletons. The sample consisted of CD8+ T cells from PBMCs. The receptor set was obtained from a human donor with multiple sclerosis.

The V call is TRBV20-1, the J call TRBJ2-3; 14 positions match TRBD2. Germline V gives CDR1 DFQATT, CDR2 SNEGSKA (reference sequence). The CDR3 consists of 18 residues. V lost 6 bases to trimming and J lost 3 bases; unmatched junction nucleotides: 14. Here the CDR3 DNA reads TGCAGTGCAGGGGGACTAGCGGGAGTTTCGGTGAGGACAGATACGCAGTATTTT. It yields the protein CSAGGLAGVSVRTDTQYF.

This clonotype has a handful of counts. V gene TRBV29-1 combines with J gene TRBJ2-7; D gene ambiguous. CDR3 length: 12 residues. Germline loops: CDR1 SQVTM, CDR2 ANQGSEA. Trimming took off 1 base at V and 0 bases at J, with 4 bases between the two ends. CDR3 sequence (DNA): TGCAGCGTTGAAGGGAGCTCCTACGAGCAGTACTTC. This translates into CSVEGSSYEQYF.

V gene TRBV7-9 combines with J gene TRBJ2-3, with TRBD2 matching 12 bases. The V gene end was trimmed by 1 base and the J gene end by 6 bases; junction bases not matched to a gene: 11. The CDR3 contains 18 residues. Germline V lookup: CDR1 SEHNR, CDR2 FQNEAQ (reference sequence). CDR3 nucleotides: TGTGCCAGCAGCTTAGAGAGCGCACCTAGCGGGGGGGCCGATACGCAGTATTTT. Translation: CASSLESAPSGGADTQYF. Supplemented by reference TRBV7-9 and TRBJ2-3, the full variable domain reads DTGVSQNPRHKITKRGQNVTFRCDPISEHNRLYWYRQTLGQGPEFLTYFQNEAQLEKSRLLSDRFSAERPKGSFSTLEIQRTEQGDSAMYLCASSLESAPSGGADTQYFGPGTRLTVL.

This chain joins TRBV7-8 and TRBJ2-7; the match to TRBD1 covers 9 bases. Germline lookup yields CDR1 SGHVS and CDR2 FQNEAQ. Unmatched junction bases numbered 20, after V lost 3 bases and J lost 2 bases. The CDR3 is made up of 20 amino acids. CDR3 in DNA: TGTGCCAGCAGCTTCTCCGGTATTAGATTCGTCCGGGACAGGGCCTACGAGCAGTACTTC. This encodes CASSFSGIRFVRDRAYEQYF.

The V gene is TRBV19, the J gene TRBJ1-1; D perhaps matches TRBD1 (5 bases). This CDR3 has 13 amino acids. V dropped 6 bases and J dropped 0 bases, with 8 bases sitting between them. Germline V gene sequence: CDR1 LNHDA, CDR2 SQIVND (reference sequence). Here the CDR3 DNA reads TGTGCCAGTAGATGGGGGGTGAACACTGAAGCTTTCTTT. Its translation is CASRWGVNTEAFF.

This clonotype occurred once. The CDR3 loop reads CASSSNLGGYTEAFF. Here the CDR3 DNA reads TGTGCCAGCAGCTCCAACTTAGGGGGGTACACTGAAGCTTTCTTT. The V and J genes are TRBV7-2 and TRBJ1-1; TRBD1 is a possible D gene (6 bases). Trimming took 4 bases from V and 3 from J, leaving 15 bases between them. From germline, CDR1 is SGHTA and CDR2 FQGNSA. The CDR3 extends over 15 amino acids.

DNA for the CDR3: TGCAGCGTTGAAATCATCGCCGAGCAGTACTTC. It specifies CSVEIIAEQYF. The chain employs TRBV29-1 and TRBJ2-7, with no clear D. The CDR3 runs to 11 residues. Per the germline V gene, CDR1 is SQVTM and CDR2 is ANQGSEA. V lost 2 bases to trimming and J lost 6 bases, with 8 bases between them.

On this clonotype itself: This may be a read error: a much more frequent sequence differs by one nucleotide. In nucleotides, the CDR3 is TGTGCCAGCAGCTTAGTCCACGAGCAGTACTTC. Translation: CASSLVHEQYF. The chain couples TRBV11-2 to TRBJ2-7; D gene ambiguous. This CDR3 region has 11 residues. Germline loops: CDR1 SGHAT, CDR2 FQNNGV. V shed 1 base and J shed 5 bases, with 3 bases lying between them. Complete variable domain (other parts from reference TRBV11-2 and TRBJ2-7): EAGVAQSPRYKIIEKRQSVAFWCNPISGHATLYWYQQILGQGPKLLIQFQNNGVVDDSQLPKDRFSAERLKGVDSTLKIQPAKLEDSAVYLCASSLVHEQYFGPGTRLTVT.

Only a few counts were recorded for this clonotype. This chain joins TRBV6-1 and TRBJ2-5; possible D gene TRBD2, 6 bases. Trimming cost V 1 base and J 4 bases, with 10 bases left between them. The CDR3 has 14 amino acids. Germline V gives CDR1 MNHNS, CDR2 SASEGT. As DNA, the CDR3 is TGTGCCAGCAGTGAAGGTGGAGGGGCAGAGACCCAGTACTTC. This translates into CASSEGGGAETQYF.

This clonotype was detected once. The CDR3 protein is CASSQPDREAGELFF. The CDR3 nucleotides read TGTGCCAGCAGCCAACCGGACAGGGAGGCCGGGGAGCTGTTTTTT. V is TRBV13 and J is TRBJ2-2, with 8 bases aligning to TRBD1. Looked up from germline, CDR1 is PRHDT and CDR2 is FYEKMQ (reference sequence). The CDR3 sequence is 15 residues long. V lost 5 bases and J lost 6; bases outside the gene matches: 8.

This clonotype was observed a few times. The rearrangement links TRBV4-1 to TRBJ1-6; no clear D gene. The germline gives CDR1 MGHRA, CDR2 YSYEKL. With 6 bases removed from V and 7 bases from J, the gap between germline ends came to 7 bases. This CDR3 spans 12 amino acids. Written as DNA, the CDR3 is TGCGCCAGCAGGGGGAAGAATTCACCCCTCCACTTT. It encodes CASRGKNSPLHF.

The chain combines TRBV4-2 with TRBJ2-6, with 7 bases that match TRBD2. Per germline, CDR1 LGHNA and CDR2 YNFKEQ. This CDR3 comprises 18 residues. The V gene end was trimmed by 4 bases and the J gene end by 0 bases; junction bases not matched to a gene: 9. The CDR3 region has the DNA TGTGCCAGCAGCCCGAGACCTAGCGGAACCTCTGGGGCCAACGTCCTGACTTTC. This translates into CASSPRPSGTSGANVLTF.

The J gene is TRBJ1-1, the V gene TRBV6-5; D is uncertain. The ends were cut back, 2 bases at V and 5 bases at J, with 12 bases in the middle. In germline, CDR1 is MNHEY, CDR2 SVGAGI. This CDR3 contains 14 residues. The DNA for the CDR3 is TGTGCCAGCAGTTACCGGGCTGAAGGGACTGAAGCTTTCTTT. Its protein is CASSYRAEGTEAFF.

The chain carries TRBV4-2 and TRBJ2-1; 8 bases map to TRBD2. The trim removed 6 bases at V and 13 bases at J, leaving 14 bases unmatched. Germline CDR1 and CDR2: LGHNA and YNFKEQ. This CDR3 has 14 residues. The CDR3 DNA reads TGTGCCAGCAGTCGCCGACTAGCGCGGCCCCACCAGTTCTTC. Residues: CASSRRLARPHQFF.

The CDR3: CASREPGTGHTEAFF. In nucleotides, the CDR3 is TGTGCCAGCAGGGAGCCTGGGACAGGGCACACTGAAGCTTTCTTT. This chain links TRBV2 with TRBJ1-1; 9 positions agree with TRBD1. With 6 bases clipped from V and 3 bases from J, the junction kept 8 bases outside the gene matches. This CDR3 has 15 amino acids. Germline V CDR1 and CDR2: SNHLY, FYNNEI.

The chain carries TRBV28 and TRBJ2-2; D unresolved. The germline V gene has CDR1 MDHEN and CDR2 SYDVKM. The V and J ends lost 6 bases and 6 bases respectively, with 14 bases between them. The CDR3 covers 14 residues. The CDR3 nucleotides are TGTGCCAGCAGCGTCCGTGGGTCTTCCGGGGAGCTGTTTTTT. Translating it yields CASSVRGSSGELFF.

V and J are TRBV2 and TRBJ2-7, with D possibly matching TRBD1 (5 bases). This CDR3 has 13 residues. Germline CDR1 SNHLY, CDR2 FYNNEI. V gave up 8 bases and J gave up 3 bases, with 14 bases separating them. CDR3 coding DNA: TGTGCCAGCGGTGGGGCCCGTGGCTACGAGCAGTACTTC. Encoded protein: CASGGARGYEQYF.

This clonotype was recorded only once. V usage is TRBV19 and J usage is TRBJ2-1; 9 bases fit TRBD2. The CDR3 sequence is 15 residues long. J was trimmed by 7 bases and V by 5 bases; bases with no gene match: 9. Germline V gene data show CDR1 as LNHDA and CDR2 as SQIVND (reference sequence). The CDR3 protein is CASSPVAGVKNEQFF. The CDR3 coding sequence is TGTGCCAGTAGTCCCGTAGCGGGAGTTAAAAATGAGCAGTTCTTC.

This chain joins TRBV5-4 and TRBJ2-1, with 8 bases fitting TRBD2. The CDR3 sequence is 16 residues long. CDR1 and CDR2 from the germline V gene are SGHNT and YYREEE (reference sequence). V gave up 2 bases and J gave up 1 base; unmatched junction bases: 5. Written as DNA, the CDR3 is TGTGCCAGCAGCTTTACAGCGGGAGCATCCTACAATGAGCAGTTCTTC. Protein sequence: CASSFTAGASYNEQFF.

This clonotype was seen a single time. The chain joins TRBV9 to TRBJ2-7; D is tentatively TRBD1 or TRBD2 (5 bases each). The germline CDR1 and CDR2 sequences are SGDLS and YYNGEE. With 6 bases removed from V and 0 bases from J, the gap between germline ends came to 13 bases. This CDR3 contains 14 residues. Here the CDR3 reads CASTRGAPSYEQYF. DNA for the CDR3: TGTGCCAGCACCAGAGGGGCGCCCTCCTACGAGCAGTACTTC.

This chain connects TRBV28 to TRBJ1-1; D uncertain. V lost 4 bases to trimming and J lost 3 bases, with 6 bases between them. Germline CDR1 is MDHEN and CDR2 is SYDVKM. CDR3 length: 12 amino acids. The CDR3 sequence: CASSSPDTEAFF. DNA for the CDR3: TGTGCCAGCAGTTCTCCGGACACTGAAGCTTTCTTT.

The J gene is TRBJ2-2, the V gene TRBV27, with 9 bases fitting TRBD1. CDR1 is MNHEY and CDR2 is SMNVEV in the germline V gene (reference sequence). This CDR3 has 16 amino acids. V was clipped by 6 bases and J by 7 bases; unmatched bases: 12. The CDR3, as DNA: TGTGCCAGCAGCCATGGGACAGGGATGTTAGGCGGGGAGCTGTTTTTT. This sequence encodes CASSHGTGMLGGELFF.

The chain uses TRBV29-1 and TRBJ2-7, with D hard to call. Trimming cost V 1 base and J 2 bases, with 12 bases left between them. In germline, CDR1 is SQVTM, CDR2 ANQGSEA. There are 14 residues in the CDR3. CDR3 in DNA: TGCAGCGTTGAAGGATCAGGCAGGCCCTACGAGCAGTACTTC. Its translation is CSVEGSGRPYEQYF.

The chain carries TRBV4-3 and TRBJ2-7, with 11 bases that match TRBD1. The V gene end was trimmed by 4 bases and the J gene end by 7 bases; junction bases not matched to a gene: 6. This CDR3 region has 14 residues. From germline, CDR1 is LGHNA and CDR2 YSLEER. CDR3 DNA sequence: TGCGCCAGCAGCCGAGGACAGGGGGCGAGGGAGCAGTACTTC. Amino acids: CASSRGQGAREQYF.

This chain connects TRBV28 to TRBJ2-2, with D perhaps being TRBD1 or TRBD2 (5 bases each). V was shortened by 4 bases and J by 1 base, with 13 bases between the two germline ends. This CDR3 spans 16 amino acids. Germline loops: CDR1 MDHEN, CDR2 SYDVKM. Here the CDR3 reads CASSSQGRENTGELFF. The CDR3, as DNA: TGTGCCAGCAGTTCCCAGGGACGGGAGAACACCGGGGAGCTGTTTTTT. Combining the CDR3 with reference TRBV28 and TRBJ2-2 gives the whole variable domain DVKVTQSSRYLVKRTGEKVFLECVQDMDHENMFWYRQDPGLGLRLIYFSYDVKMKEKGDIPEGYSVSREKKERFSLILESASTNQTSMYLCASSSQGRENTGELFFGEGSRLTVL.

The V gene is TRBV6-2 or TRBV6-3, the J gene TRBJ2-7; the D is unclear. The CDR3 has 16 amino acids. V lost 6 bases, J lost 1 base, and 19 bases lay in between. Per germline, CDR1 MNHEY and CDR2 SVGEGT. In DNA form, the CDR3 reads TGTGCCAGCAGCTCCGAAACATTACTCCCATCCTACGAGCAGTACTTC. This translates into CASSSETLLPSYEQYF.

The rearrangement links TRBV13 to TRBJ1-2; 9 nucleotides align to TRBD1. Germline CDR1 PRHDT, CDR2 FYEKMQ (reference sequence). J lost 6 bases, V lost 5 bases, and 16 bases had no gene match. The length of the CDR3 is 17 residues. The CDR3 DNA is TGTGCCAGCAGCCCCCTACTCTGGACAGGGGAGGTAGATGGCTACACCTTC. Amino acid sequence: CASSPLLWTGEVDGYTF.

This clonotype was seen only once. CDR3 amino acids: CAIKTSSGELFF. In DNA form, the CDR3 reads TGTGCCATCAAGACTAGTTCCGGGGAGCTGTTTTTT. The chain is built from TRBV10-3 and TRBJ2-2; possibly TRBD2 for D (6 bases). V gave up 7 bases and J gave up 6 bases, with 9 bases separating them. Germline V CDR1 and CDR2: ENHRY, SYGVKD. This CDR3 spans 12 amino acids.

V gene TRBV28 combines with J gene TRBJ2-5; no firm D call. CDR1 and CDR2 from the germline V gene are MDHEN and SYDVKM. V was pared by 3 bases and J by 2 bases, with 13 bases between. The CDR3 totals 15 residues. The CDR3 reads CASSFRSADQETQYF. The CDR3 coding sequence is TGTGCCAGCAGTTTTCGCTCTGCGGATCAAGAGACCCAGTACTTC. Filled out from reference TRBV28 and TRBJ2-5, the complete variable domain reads DVKVTQSSRYLVKRTGEKVFLECVQDMDHENMFWYRQDPGLGLRLIYFSYDVKMKEKGDIPEGYSVSREKKERFSLILESASTNQTSMYLCASSFRSADQETQYFGPGTRLLVL.

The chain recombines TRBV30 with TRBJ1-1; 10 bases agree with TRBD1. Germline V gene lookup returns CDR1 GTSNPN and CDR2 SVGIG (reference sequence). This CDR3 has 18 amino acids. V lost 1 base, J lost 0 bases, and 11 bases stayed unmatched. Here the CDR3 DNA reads TGTGCCTGGAGTGACTGGACAGGGGGAGCCGCTATGAACACTGAAGCTTTCTTT. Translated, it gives CAWSDWTGGAAMNTEAFF.

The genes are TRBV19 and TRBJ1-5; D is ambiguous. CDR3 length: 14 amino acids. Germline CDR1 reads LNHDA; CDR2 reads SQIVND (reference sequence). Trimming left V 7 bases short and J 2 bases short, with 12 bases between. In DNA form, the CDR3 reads TGTGCCAGTAAGCTAGGGAATGGCAATCAGCCCCAGCATTTT. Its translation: CASKLGNGNQPQHF.